Listed below are T cell receptor beta chains from one sample, sequenced in a study of blood T cell repertoires in COVID-19. Profiling relied on immunoSEQ multiplex PCR, and the TCRdb table lists in-frame clones only, not all of them. This repertoire shows about 26,000 clones, roughly 90% found once; its top ten account for around 2.8%. Sequencing input: peripheral blood. All receptors come from a human donor in a cohort sampled during active COVID-19. Both conserved end residues are part of each CDR3. D genes are given only for firm matches. Size is omitted from some rows. Given values are once, few, many or a class for expanded clones.

.	TRBV5-5	TRBJ1-4	TRBD1	TGTGCCAGCAGCGGCTGGACAGGGCGCCATGAAAAACTGTTTTTT	CASSGWTGRHEKLFF
.	TRBV6-5	TRBJ2-7	.	TGTGCCAGCAGTTCCTCTACCTACGACGAGCAGTACTTC	CASSSSTYDEQYF
.	TRBV19	TRBJ2-4	.	TGTGCCAGTAGCCATACTTGGAGGGGGCTGGCCAAAAACATTCAGTACTTC	CASSHTWRGLAKNIQYF
.	TRBV18	TRBJ1-6	TRBD1	TGTGCCAGCTCACCTTGGGACAGGAATTCACCCCTCCACTTT	CASSPWDRNSPLHF
once	TRBV28	TRBJ1-5	.	TGTGCCAGCAAGACAAGCAATCAGCCCCAGCATTTT	CASKTSNQPQHF
once	TRBV9	TRBJ2-2	TRBD1	TGTGCCAGCAGCGAGGGGCCGGGACAGGGGTCCACCGGGGAGCTGTTTTTT	CASSEGPGQGSTGELFF
.	TRBV5-1	TRBJ2-4	TRBD2	TGCGCCAGTCAACTAGCGGGGGGGCAAAACATTCAGTACTTC	CASQLAGGQNIQYF
.	TRBV7-9	TRBJ2-3	.	TGTGCCAGCAGCCAGGGGACGGCCAGCACAGATACGCAGTATTTT	CASSQGTASTDTQYF
.	TRBV19	TRBJ2-6	TRBD1	TGTGCCAGTAGCCCAGGGGGCTCTGGGGCCAACGTCCTGACTTTC	CASSPGGSGANVLTF
.	TRBV19	TRBJ1-2	.	TGTGCCAGTAGTGCATGGGCCCTGGGTATGAACTATGGCTACACCTTC	CASSAWALGMNYGYTF
.	TRBV5-4	TRBJ1-6	TRBD1	TGTGCCAGCAGCTTAGGGACAGGCTCCTATAATTCACCCCTCCACTTT	CASSLGTGSYNSPLHF
.	TRBV7-9	TRBJ1-4	.	TGTGCCAGCAGCTTAGGACAGAATGAAAAACTGTTTTTT	CASSLGQNEKLFF
few	TRBV10-2	TRBJ1-2	TRBD1	TGCGCCAGCAAGGGTGGGACAGGGGGCCTTTATGGCTACACCTTC	CASKGGTGGLYGYTF
.	TRBV10-3	TRBJ2-3	TRBD2	TGTGCCATCAGTGAGTCCCGGGGACTAGCGCCAGATACGCAGTATTTT	CAISESRGLAPDTQYF
few	TRBV24-1	TRBJ1-5	.	TGTGCCACCAGTGGGACAAATAGCAATCAGCCCCAGCATTTT	CATSGTNSNQPQHF
.	TRBV6-5	TRBJ1-1	.	TGTGCCACCGAAGTTCTTCCCAGTGCCGGGTCTTTCTTT	CATEVLPSAGSFF
.	TRBV3-1/TRBV3-2	TRBJ2-3	TRBD2	TGTGCCAGCAGCCCCTCAGATGGTAGCGGGGGGAGTGGCACAGATACGCAGTATTTT	CASSPSDGSGGSGTDTQYF
.	TRBV12-3/TRBV12-4	TRBJ2-1	.	TGTGCCAGCAGTTTGGTTAGCAGTGAGCAGTTCTTC	CASSLVSSEQFF